This TCR beta chain is drawn from a study of blood T cell repertoires in COVID-19 (TCRdb year 2020). At the level of the whole study: Samples from collaborators originated in the United States, Italy and Spain and spanned both the acute and convalescent phases of COVID-19. Where HLA class I and class II types were available, the types were taken from metadata supplied by the sample provider, not from assay-based typing. Sample metadata almost always included a de-identified subject ID, COVID-19 status, age in years and sex. The material from the prospective study consisted of cDNA or gDNA derived from T cells, B-cell-depleted T cells, or PBMCs. The samples were drawn from the first 160 participants of the ongoing ImmuneRACE study and from 1,254 subjects provided by 6 global collaborators. The dataset comprised deeply sampled blood TCRbeta repertoires from subjects exposed to, actively infected with, or recovered from COVID-19. A freely available public database, intended as a resource for researchers studying the immune response to SARS-CoV-2, is where the repertoires were released. General study outcomes and caveats: The quantity of clinical and demographic metadata differed by source and by participant and was supplied without curation.

The immunoSEQ Assay, a bias-controlled multiplex PCR, was used to amplify TCRbeta CDR3 regions from genomic DNA. The authors' analysis ran thus. Within the assay, amplification of reference gene primers was used to estimate how many nucleated cells each sample contained. To quantify the absolute abundance of each unique TCRbeta CDR3 rearrangement, sequence reads were collapsed and filtered. For each sample, productive Simpson clonality was calculated by taking the square root of Simpson's diversity index across productive rearrangements. In TCRdb, the immuneACCESS table is reduced to in-frame sequences with V and J assigned. These tables do not hold every clone; where another copy was compared, an unresolved V gene accounts for under half, and the others remain unexplained. V, J and clone size were drawn from that table, and D and trimming were deduced from the DNA. The sample data list around 700,000 clones, and over 80% of these were observed just once. The top ten hold about 0.24% of the sample.

There are 13 amino acids in the CDR3, from cysteine to phenylalanine inclusive. Kept here is only the CDR3 DNA, which spans 39 bases and is read in frame from base 1. From a lookup of the germline V gene, CDR1 and CDR2 are ENHRY and SYGVKD. V is reduced by 6 bases and J by 3 bases, leaving a spacing of 12 bases between them. With regard to this clone: Its binding antigen is unknown. The record has no base qualities; no much larger clone is one base away.

Collaborating institutions collected whole blood in K2EDTA tubes following their own protocols. For TCRbeta analysis, collaborator samples were shipped as frozen whole blood, as isolated PBMCs, or as DNA extracted from either sample type. The receptor was isolated from a woman between 18 and 30 years old with acute or convalescent COVID-19. Source material: peripheral blood. The chain was built from TRBV10-3 and TRBJ2-7; the D gene is perhaps TRBD2, on 5 matching bases. Here is the DNA: TGTGCCATCAGCCAACATGGAGGCTACGAGCAGTACTTC. Its protein product is CAISQHGGYEQYF.